Presented here are 5 T cell receptor beta chains from one specimen sequenced in a study of synovial regulatory T cells in juvenile arthritis (dated by TCRdb to the mid-2010s). Libraries were prepared through the immunoSEQ multiplex PCR assay. What TCRdb holds here is the immuneACCESS table cut down to in-frame rearrangements. Part of the clones is not present; checked against another copy, under half of the missing clones reflect an unresolved V gene, and the others are unexplained. The sample table records about 1,000 clones. Of the sample, 4% to 4.5% is held by the ten largest clones. Their specific antigens are unknown. The research as a whole found: TCR diversity was lower in blood iaTreg cells than in other blood Treg cells, which is consistent with antigen-driven expansion.

The sequenced sample was Treg cells from blood. This specimen's cell subset or site label, per the study, means: HLA-DR+ inflammation-associated blood Treg cells. Receptors originate from a donor under 30 with juvenile idiopathic arthritis.

Its frequency marks this clone as medium-sized. The J gene is TRBJ1-5, the V gene TRBV19; lacking DNA, the TRBD1 call made by TCRdb goes unchecked. This CDR3 contains 16 residues. The protein alone is recorded here. The V gene's germline CDR1 is LNHDA and CDR2 SQIVND (reference sequence). The CDR3: CASSGQGSYSNQPQHF.

This clone is deemed medium-sized by its frequency. V is TRBV28 and J is TRBJ2-5; TCRdb indicates TRBD1, and absent DNA this call remains unverified. The CDR3 totals 16 residues. No DNA sequence is on record. From germline, CDR1 is MDHEN and CDR2 SYDVKM. The CDR3 spells CASSSPEGQSGETQYF. Full variable domain (rest looked up from reference TRBV28 and TRBJ2-5): DVKVTQSSRYLVKRTGEKVFLECVQDMDHENMFWYRQDPGLGLRLIYFSYDVKMKEKGDIPEGYSVSREKKERFSLILESASTNQTSMYLCASSSPEGQSGETQYFGPGTRLLVL.

This clone ranks as medium-sized in terms of frequency. This chain uses TRBV4-1 with TRBJ1-1. CDR3 length equals 12 residues. A DNA sequence was not provided. Per the germline V gene, CDR1 is MGHRA and CDR2 is YSYEKL. CDR3: CASSQDRLEAFF.

By frequency, this clone is medium-sized (0.01 to 0.1%). The chain combines TRBV5-1 with TRBJ1-5; TCRdb reports TRBD1, a call that lacks DNA to check it against. The CDR3 runs 13 residues. No coding sequence is recorded. The germline CDR1 and CDR2 sequences are SGHRS and YFSETQ. CDR3 loop: CASSLQGDQPQHF.

This clone is labeled medium-sized based on frequency. The chain couples TRBV4-1 to TRBJ2-1; the D gene TCRdb calls, TRBD2, cannot be checked with no DNA. Germline V gene data show CDR1 as MGHRA and CDR2 as YSYEKL. The CDR3 loop spans 12 amino acids. No DNA sequence is on record. Here the CDR3 reads CASSQERSEQFF.